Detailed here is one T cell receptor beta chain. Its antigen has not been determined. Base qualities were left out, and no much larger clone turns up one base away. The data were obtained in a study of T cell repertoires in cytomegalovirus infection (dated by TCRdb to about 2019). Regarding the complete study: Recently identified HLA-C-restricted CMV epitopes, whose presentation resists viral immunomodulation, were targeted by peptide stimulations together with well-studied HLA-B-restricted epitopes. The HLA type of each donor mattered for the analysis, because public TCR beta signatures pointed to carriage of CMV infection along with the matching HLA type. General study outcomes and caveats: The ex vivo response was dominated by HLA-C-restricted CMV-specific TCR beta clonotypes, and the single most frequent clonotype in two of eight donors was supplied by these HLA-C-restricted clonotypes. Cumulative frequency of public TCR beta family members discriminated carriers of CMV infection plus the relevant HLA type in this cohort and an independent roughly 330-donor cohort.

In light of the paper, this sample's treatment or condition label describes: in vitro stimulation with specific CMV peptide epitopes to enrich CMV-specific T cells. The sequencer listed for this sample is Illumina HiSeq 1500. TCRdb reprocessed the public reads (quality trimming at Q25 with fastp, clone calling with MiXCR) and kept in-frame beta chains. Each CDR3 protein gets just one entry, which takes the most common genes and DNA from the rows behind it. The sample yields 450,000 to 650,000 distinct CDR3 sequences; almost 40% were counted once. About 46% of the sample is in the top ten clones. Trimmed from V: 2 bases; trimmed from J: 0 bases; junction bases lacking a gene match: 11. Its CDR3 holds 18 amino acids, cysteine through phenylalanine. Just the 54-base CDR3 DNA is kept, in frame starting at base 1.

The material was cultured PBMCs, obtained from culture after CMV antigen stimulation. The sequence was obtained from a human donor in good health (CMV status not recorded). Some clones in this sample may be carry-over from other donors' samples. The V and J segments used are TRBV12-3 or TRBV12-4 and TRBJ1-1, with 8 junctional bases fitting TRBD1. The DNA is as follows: TGTGCCAGCAGTTTACACGGCAGGGGGCTAGGGATGAACACTGAAGCTTTCTTT. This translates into CASSLHGRGLGMNTEAFF.